The 20 T cell receptor beta chains listed next were all sequenced from one sample in a study of blood T cells in healthy people across ages. Sample-barcoded 5' priming and a J-beta primer mix drove a second PCR of about 6 to 12 cycles. Each CDR3 protein gets one entry after TCRdb re-called the 5' RACE reads with MiXCR. The table lists about 750,000 distinct CDR3 sequences, 53% of them singletons. The sequenced sample was blood. The receptor set was obtained from a man older than 75 in good health.

This clonotype was seen a handful of times. The chain recombines TRBV24-1 with TRBJ1-2, with D hard to call. The length of the CDR3 is 11 residues. Germline V gene sequence: CDR1 KGHDR, CDR2 SFDVKD. Deletions cut 1 base from V and 5 bases from J, with 1 base between. The CDR3 is CATSDFYGYTF. The CDR3 DNA sequence: TGTGCCACCAGTGATTTTTATGGCTACACCTTC.

In its sample, this clonotype was seen a few times. The chain combines TRBV12-3 or TRBV12-4 with TRBJ1-5; TRBD1 matches 9 bases. The CDR3 has 14 residues. The J segment lost 5 bases and the V segment lost 5 bases, leaving 4 bases of the junction unmatched. CDR3 nucleotide sequence: TGTGCCAGCAGTCGGACAGGGGAACATCAGCCCCAGCATTTT. Amino acid sequence: CASSRTGEHQPQHF.

This clonotype showed up just a few times. The V call is TRBV20-1, the J call TRBJ1-2, with TRBD1 matching 10 bases. V dropped 3 bases and J dropped 4; count of bases not matched to a gene: 14. CDR1 and CDR2 (germline): DFQATT, SNEGSKA (reference sequence). This CDR3 has 17 residues. This CDR3 is CSARSETGTGVLYGYTF. The CDR3 nucleotides are TGCAGTGCTAGGTCCGAAACCGGGACAGGGGTTCTCTATGGCTACACCTTC.

This chain uses TRBV7-6 with TRBJ2-3; TRBD2 matches 11 bases. This CDR3 has 17 amino acids. The germline V gene encodes CDR1 SGHVS and CDR2 FNYEAQ. Trimming removed 5 bases from V and 2 bases from J; junction bases left unmatched: 9. The CDR3 DNA follows: TGTGCCAGCAGCCGTAGCGGGAGGGCGGGGCTCACAGATACGCAGTATTTT. This translates into CASSRSGRAGLTDTQYF.

The chain carries TRBV9 and TRBJ2-5; TRBD1 aligns across 10 bases. Gene TRBJ2-7 matches the end of the DNA better, so the J call may be wrong. CDR3 length equals 15 residues. Per the germline V gene, CDR1 is SGDLS and CDR2 is YYNGEE. The CDR3 sequence is CASSPRRDRGNEQYF. In DNA, the CDR3 is TGTGCCAGCAGCCCACGCCGGGACAGGGGTAACGAGCAGTACTTC.

This rearrangement joins TRBV9 to TRBJ1-2; no firm D call. The CDR3 is 16 amino acids. Trimming removed 7 bases from V and 3 bases from J, with 22 bases in between. The germline V gene encodes CDR1 SGDLS and CDR2 YYNGEE. Here the CDR3 DNA reads TGTGCCAGCTCCTTTCGGGGTATTCGGGAGGACTATGGCTACACCTTC. Translating gives CASSFRGIREDYGYTF.

A single count supports this clonotype. This chain links TRBV24-1 with TRBJ2-1; D is undetermined. CDR3 size: 14 residues. The germline CDR1 and CDR2 sequences are KGHDR and SFDVKD. Trimming removed 4 bases at V and 6 bases at J, with 12 bases between. CDR3 DNA: TGTGCCACCAGTGACCCGATGTTTGGCAATGAGCAGTTCTTC. Translating gives CATSDPMFGNEQFF.

This chain uses TRBV4-1 with TRBJ2-7; 14 nucleotides align to TRBD2. This CDR3 has 18 residues. The germline V gene has CDR1 MGHRA and CDR2 YSYEKL. The trim removed 4 bases at V and 6 bases at J, leaving 14 bases unmatched. The CDR3 sequence: CASSPGTSGSSPGLEQYF. For the CDR3, the DNA is TGCGCCAGCAGCCCTGGGACTAGCGGGAGTTCTCCGGGGCTCGAGCAGTACTTC.

The CDR3 loop reads CASSLPTGGDYGYTF. DNA for the CDR3: TGCGCCAGCAGCTTGCCGACAGGGGGTGACTATGGCTACACCTTC. The chain links TRBV5-1 to TRBJ1-2; 9 nucleotides agree with TRBD1. The germline gives CDR1 SGHRS, CDR2 YFSETQ. Germline trimming cut 1 base from V and 3 bases from J; bases unmatched to any gene: 4. The length of the CDR3 is 15 residues.

This rearrangement joins TRBV6-5 to TRBJ2-1; 10 bases fit TRBD2. The CDR3 runs to 15 residues. Looked up from germline, CDR1 is MNHEY and CDR2 is SVGAGI. Trimming cost V 7 bases and J 4 bases; bases outside gene matches: 7. Here the CDR3 reads CASTQLAGQYNEQFF. The CDR3 nucleotides read TGTGCCAGCACACAACTAGCGGGGCAATACAATGAGCAGTTCTTC.

This clonotype was recorded a few times. This chain connects TRBV20-1 to TRBJ2-4, with D tentatively TRBD2 (6 bases). Trimming took off 5 bases at V and 7 bases at J, with 12 bases between the two ends. The CDR3 loop spans 12 amino acids. The germline CDR1 and CDR2 sequences are DFQATT and SNEGSKA (reference sequence). The CDR3 nucleotides read TGCAGTGCTCACAGCCGGGGGAACATTCAGTACTTC. As protein: CSAHSRGNIQYF.

This rearrangement joins TRBV24-1 to TRBJ2-7, with 9 nucleotides matching TRBD2. The end of the DNA fits TRBJ2-5 better, so the J call may be wrong. Germline values: CDR1 KGHDR, CDR2 SFDVKD. CDR3 length equals 16 residues. This chain's CDR3 is CATSDPGTAGGETQYF. As DNA, the CDR3 is TGTGCCACCAGTGACCCCGGGACAGCGGGGGGAGAGACCCAGTACTTC.

This clonotype was seen once. CDR3 residues: CASSEEAGLPTEAFF. DNA for the CDR3: TGTGCCAGCAGTGAGGAGGCAGGGCTCCCCACTGAAGCTTTCTTT. V gene TRBV6-4 combines with J gene TRBJ1-1, with D perhaps TRBD1 (5 bases). Germline-derived CDR1 and CDR2 are MRHNA and SNTAGT. Between the trimmed V and J ends, which lost 3 bases and 4 bases, there was a span of 15 bases. The CDR3 runs to 15 residues.

This clonotype was counted only a few times. The chain combines TRBV3-1 with TRBJ2-3; no firm D call. Trimming pared 3 bases from V and 2 bases from J, leaving 3 bases between. This CDR3 is 12 amino acids long. CDR1 and CDR2 from the germline V gene are LGHDT and YNNKEL (reference sequence). CDR3 DNA: TGTGCCAGCAGCCACCTCACAGATACGCAGTATTTT. It specifies CASSHLTDTQYF.

V is TRBV11-1 and J is TRBJ2-7; tentatively, D is TRBD2 (6 bases). V gave up 5 bases and J gave up 2 bases, with 13 bases separating them. The CDR3 totals 14 residues. Per the germline V gene, CDR1 is SGHAT and CDR2 is FQDESV (reference sequence). The CDR3 reads CASSVGSGTYEQYF. The DNA of the CDR3 is TGTGCCAGCAGCGTAGGTAGCGGTACCTACGAGCAGTACTTC.

This clonotype was observed at least ten times. This chain joins TRBV28 and TRBJ1-6; D not certain. The CDR3 has 14 residues. Trimming stripped 6 bases from V and 5 bases from J, with 11 bases between. From germline, CDR1 is MDHEN and CDR2 SYDVKM. CDR3 residues: CASSPEVNNSPLHF. CDR3 DNA: TGTGCCAGCAGCCCGGAAGTAAATAATTCACCCCTCCACTTT.

The J gene is TRBJ2-4, the V gene TRBV15, with TRBD2 matching over 12 bases. Germline CDR1 and CDR2: LNHNV and YYDKDF (reference sequence). J lost 0 bases, V lost 0 bases, and 9 bases had no gene match. The CDR3 totals 20 residues. For the CDR3, the DNA is TGTGCCACCAGCAGAGAGCTGTCCCTAGCGGGAGGGGTAGCCAAAAACATTCAGTACTTC. Its translation is CATSRELSLAGGVAKNIQYF.

Many counts were recorded for this clonotype. The chain employs TRBV27 and TRBJ2-7; D not certain. Germline V gene data show CDR1 as MNHEY and CDR2 as SMNVEV (reference sequence). This CDR3 is built from 13 residues. Trimming stripped 5 bases from V and 0 bases from J, with 8 bases between. In DNA form, the CDR3 reads TGTGCCAGCAGTACAGACCGCTCCTACGAGCAGTACTTC. Protein sequence: CASSTDRSYEQYF.

The chain couples TRBV29-1 to TRBJ2-3; D may correspond to TRBD1 or TRBD2 (5 bases each). Germline CDR1 and CDR2: SQVTM and ANQGSEA. CDR3 length: 15 amino acids. Trimming pared 3 bases from V and 2 bases from J, leaving 15 bases between. The CDR3 region is CSVDWDGWYTDTQYF. The CDR3, as DNA: TGCAGCGTTGACTGGGACGGGTGGTACACAGATACGCAGTATTTT.

The sample holds one count of this clonotype. The J gene is TRBJ2-1, the V gene TRBV3-1, with D possibly TRBD2 on 6 matching bases. The CDR3 has 14 amino acids. The V end lost 1 base, the J end lost 7 bases, and 11 bases lay between the germline ends. Germline values: CDR1 LGHDT, CDR2 YNNKEL (reference sequence). The CDR3: CASSQGVGGNEQFF. In DNA, the CDR3 is TGTGCCAGCAGCCAAGGTGTAGGAGGGAATGAGCAGTTCTTC.